Listed below are T cell receptor beta chains from one sample, sequenced in a study of blood T cell repertoires in COVID-19. Some clones are missing from TCRdb's copy, which holds only in-frame ones; the method was immunoSEQ multiplex PCR. The sample lists about 33,000 clones; 65% to 90% were seen once. The sample comprised peripheral blood. These receptors were collected from a woman of 80 years or more with active or convalescent COVID-19. Each CDR3 is given with its conserved first and last residue. A D gene is named only where the DNA matches it firmly. Size values are once, few and many counts, or a class for expanded clones, and some rows have none.

length: 14; J: TRBJ2-7; size: NA; D: TRBD1; V: TRBV18; CDR3: CASHRDRASNEQYF; DNA: TGTGCCAGCCACCGGGACAGGGCAAGTAACGAGCAGTACTTC
length: 14; J: TRBJ1-1; size: once; D: NA; V: TRBV2; CDR3: CASRRRQENTEAFF; DNA: TGTGCCAGCAGAAGGAGACAGGAGAACACTGAAGCTTTCTTT
length: 19; J: TRBJ2-5; size: NA; D: TRBD2; V: TRBV3-1/TRBV3-2; CDR3: CASSQDRKGLAGFQETQYF; DNA: TGTGCCAGCAGCCAAGATCGGAAGGGACTAGCGGGGTTTCAAGAGACCCAGTACTTC
length: 15; J: TRBJ1-1; size: once; D: TRBD1; V: TRBV5-5; CDR3: CASSLFGQGAIEAFF; DNA: TGTGCCAGCAGCTTGTTCGGACAGGGGGCTATTGAAGCTTTCTTT
length: 17; J: TRBJ2-2; size: NA; D: TRBD2; V: TRBV2; CDR3: CASRQGGTSGSPFGLFF; DNA: TGTGCCAGCCGCCAGGGGGGGACTAGCGGGTCGCCTTTCGGGCTGTTTTTT
length: 14; J: TRBJ1-6; size: NA; D: NA; V: TRBV4-3; CDR3: CASSPGWRDSPLHF; DNA: TGCGCCAGCAGCCCGGGGTGGAGGGATTCACCCCTCCACTTT
length: 13; J: TRBJ2-7; size: NA; D: TRBD2; V: TRBV29-1; CDR3: CSVDSGSAYEQYF; DNA: TGCAGCGTTGATAGCGGGAGTGCCTACGAGCAGTACTTC
length: 17; J: TRBJ2-7; size: NA; D: NA; V: TRBV7-9; CDR3: CASSLAYGGVGPYEQYF; DNA: TGTGCCAGCAGCTTAGCCTATGGCGGGGTCGGGCCCTACGAGCAGTACTTC
length: 13; J: TRBJ1-5; size: NA; D: NA; V: TRBV7-9; CDR3: CASTPYSNQPQHF; DNA: TGTGCCAGCACCCCTTATAGCAATCAGCCCCAGCATTTT
length: 14; J: TRBJ1-1; size: NA; D: NA; V: TRBV6-1; CDR3: CASSEYPRGTEAFF; DNA: TGTGCCAGCAGTGAATACCCGCGGGGCACTGAAGCTTTCTTT
length: 14; J: TRBJ1-5; size: once; D: TRBD1; V: TRBV5-6; CDR3: CASSLGQGHQPQHF; DNA: TGTGCCAGCAGCCTAGGACAGGGCCATCAGCCCCAGCATTTT
length: 12; J: TRBJ2-2; size: NA; D: NA; V: TRBV24-1; CDR3: CATSKAGGELFF; DNA: TGTGCCACCAGTAAAGCAGGGGGGGAGCTGTTTTTT
length: 15; J: TRBJ2-2; size: NA; D: TRBD1; V: TRBV9; CDR3: CASSVDRGLPGELFF; DNA: TGTGCCAGCAGCGTAGATAGGGGGCTCCCCGGGGAGCTGTTTTTT
length: 12; J: TRBJ2-3; size: NA; D: NA; V: TRBV20-1; CDR3: CSASTPTDTQYF; DNA: TGCAGTGCTAGTACTCCCACAGATACGCAGTATTTT
length: 15; J: TRBJ2-1; size: NA; D: NA; V: TRBV5-1; CDR3: CASSLGSSSYNEQFF; DNA: TGCGCCAGCAGTTTGGGGTCTAGCTCCTACAATGAGCAGTTCTTC
length: 11; J: TRBJ2-5; size: NA; D: NA; V: TRBV18; CDR3: CASSTGETQYF; DNA: TGTGCCAGCTCGACCGGGGAGACCCAGTACTTC